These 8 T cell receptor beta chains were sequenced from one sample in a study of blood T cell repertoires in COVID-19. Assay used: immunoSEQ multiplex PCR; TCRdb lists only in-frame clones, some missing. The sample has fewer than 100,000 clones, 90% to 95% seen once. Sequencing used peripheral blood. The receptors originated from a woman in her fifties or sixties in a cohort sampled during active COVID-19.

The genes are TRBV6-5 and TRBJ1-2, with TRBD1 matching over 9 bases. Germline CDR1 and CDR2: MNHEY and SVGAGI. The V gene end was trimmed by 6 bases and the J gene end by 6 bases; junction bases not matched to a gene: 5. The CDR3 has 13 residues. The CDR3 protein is CASSPRQGDGYTF. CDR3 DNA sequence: TGTGCCAGCAGCCCGCGACAGGGGGATGGCTACACCTTC.

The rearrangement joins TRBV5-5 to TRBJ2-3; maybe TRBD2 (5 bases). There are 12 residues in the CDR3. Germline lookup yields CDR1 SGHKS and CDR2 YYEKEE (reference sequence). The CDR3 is CVPSSTTDTQYF. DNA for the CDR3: TGTGTTCCTAGCTCGACCACAGATACGCAGTATTTT.

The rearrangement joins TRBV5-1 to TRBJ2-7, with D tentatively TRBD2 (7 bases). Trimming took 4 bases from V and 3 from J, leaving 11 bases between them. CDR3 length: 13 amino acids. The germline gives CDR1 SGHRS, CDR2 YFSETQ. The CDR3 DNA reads TGCGCCAGCAGCCCTAGGGGGGGCTACGAGCAGTACTTC. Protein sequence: CASSPRGGYEQYF.

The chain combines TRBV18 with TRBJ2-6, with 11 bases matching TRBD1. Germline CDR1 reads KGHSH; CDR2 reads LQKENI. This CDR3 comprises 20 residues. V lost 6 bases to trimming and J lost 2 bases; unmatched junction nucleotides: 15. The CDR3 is CASSLLIPGTGGTGANVLTF. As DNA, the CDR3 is TGTGCCAGCTCTCTCCTTATCCCCGGGACAGGGGGTACTGGGGCCAACGTCCTGACTTTC. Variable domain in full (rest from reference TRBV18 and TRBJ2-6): NAGVMQNPRHLVRRRGQEARLRCSPMKGHSHVYWYRQLPEEGLKFMVYLQKENIIDESGMPKERFSAEFPKEGPSILRIQQVVRGDSAAYFCASSLLIPGTGGTGANVLTFGAGSRLTVL.

DNA for the CDR3: TGTGCCAGCAGCCCTTTATCCGGGAACTATGAAGCTTTCTTT. Amino acid sequence: CASSPLSGNYEAFF. The chain combines TRBV4-2 with TRBJ1-1; D gene ambiguous. Germline-derived CDR1 and CDR2 are LGHNA and YNFKEQ. This CDR3 is built from 14 residues. V lost 4 bases to trimming and J lost 7 bases, with 16 bases between them.

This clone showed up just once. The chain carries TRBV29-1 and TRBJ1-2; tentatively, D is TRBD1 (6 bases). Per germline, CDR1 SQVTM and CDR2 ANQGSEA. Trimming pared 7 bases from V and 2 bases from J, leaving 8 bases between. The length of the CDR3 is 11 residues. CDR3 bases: TGCAGCGGTACAGGGAACTATGGCTACACCTTC. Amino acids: CSGTGNYGYTF.

CDR3 in amino acids: CASRTGSGNTIYF. Written as DNA, the CDR3 is TGTGCCAGCAGAACTGGTTCTGGAAACACCATATATTTT. The J gene is TRBJ1-3, the V gene TRBV16; D gene unclear. Germline V lookup: CDR1 KGHSY, CDR2 FQNENV. The CDR3 length is 13 residues. V lost 6 bases, J lost 1 base, and 7 bases lay in between.

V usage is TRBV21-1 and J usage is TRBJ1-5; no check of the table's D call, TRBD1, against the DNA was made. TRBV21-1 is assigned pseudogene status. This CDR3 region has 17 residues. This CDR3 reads CASTVPGQGRSNQPQHF. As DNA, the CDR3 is TGTGCCAGCACCGTCCCGGGACAGGGTCGAAGCAATCAGCCCCAGCATTTT.